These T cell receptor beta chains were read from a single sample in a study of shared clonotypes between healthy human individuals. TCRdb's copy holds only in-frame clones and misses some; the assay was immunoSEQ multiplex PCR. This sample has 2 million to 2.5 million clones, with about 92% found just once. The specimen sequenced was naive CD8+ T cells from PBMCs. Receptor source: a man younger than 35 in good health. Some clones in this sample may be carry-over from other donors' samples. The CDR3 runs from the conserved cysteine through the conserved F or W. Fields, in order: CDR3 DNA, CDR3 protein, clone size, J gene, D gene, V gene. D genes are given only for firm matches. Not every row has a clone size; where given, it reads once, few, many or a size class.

cdr3_nt: TGTGCCAGCAGCTCCACGGGACAGTCGGGTTACGAGCAGTACTTC
cdr3_aa: CASSSTGQSGYEQYF
clone_size: once
j_call: TRBJ2-7
d_call: TRBD1
v_call: TRBV7-8

cdr3_nt: TGTGCCAGCAGCGCGAACCGACAGGGGGCCCCCTACGAGCAGTACTTC
cdr3_aa: CASSANRQGAPYEQYF
clone_size: -
j_call: TRBJ2-7
d_call: TRBD1
v_call: TRBV9

cdr3_nt: TGTGCCAGCAGCCCCCCGGGACATGGCACAGATACGCAGTATTTT
cdr3_aa: CASSPPGHGTDTQYF
clone_size: -
j_call: TRBJ2-3
d_call: -
v_call: TRBV6-1

cdr3_nt: TGTGCCAGCAGCCCCTTTCGACAGTCTAGCACAGATACGCAGTATTTT
cdr3_aa: CASSPFRQSSTDTQYF
clone_size: -
j_call: TRBJ2-3
d_call: -
v_call: TRBV7-6

cdr3_nt: TGTGCCAGCAGCCAGAAACAGGGGTTGCGGTATGGCTACACCTTC
cdr3_aa: CASSQKQGLRYGYTF
clone_size: -
j_call: TRBJ1-2
d_call: TRBD1
v_call: TRBV16

cdr3_nt: TGTGCCAGCAGCTTAGGGGGGACAGGCGGAAGGTATGGCTACACCTTC
cdr3_aa: CASSLGGTGGRYGYTF
clone_size: once
j_call: TRBJ1-2
d_call: TRBD1
v_call: TRBV11-2

cdr3_nt: TGTGCCACCAGCAGACGTGGTACCGGGGAGCTGTTTTTT
cdr3_aa: CATSRRGTGELFF
clone_size: -
j_call: TRBJ2-2
d_call: -
v_call: TRBV15

cdr3_nt: TGTGCCAGCAGCTTGGGGACAGGGAGCCCCTACGAGCAGTACTTC
cdr3_aa: CASSLGTGSPYEQYF
clone_size: -
j_call: TRBJ2-7
d_call: TRBD1
v_call: TRBV5-4

cdr3_nt: TGTGCCAGCAGCCCTACCGGGTGGCCTTTCGGCTACACCTTC
cdr3_aa: CASSPTGWPFGYTF
clone_size: -
j_call: TRBJ1-2
d_call: -
v_call: TRBV14

cdr3_nt: TGTGCCAGCAGGGACAGCGCACCGTACAATGAGCAGTTCTTC
cdr3_aa: CASRDSAPYNEQFF
clone_size: -
j_call: TRBJ2-1
d_call: -
v_call: TRBV27

cdr3_nt: TGTGCCAGCAGCCCGGACAGGGGGATAGAGACCCAGTACTTC
cdr3_aa: CASSPDRGIETQYF
clone_size: -
j_call: TRBJ2-5
d_call: TRBD1
v_call: TRBV7-9

cdr3_nt: TGTGCCAGTAGTATCCTCCGGGACAGGGTAAGCAATCAGCCCCAGCATTTT
cdr3_aa: CASSILRDRVSNQPQHF
clone_size: -
j_call: TRBJ1-5
d_call: TRBD1
v_call: TRBV19

cdr3_nt: TGTGCCAGCAGCTCCGGGACAGGGATTTCCGGTGAGCAGTTCTTC
cdr3_aa: CASSSGTGISGEQFF
clone_size: -
j_call: TRBJ2-1
d_call: TRBD1
v_call: TRBV7-8

cdr3_nt: TGTGCCAGTAGTATATGGGGCACCCGCTACGAGCAGTACTTC
cdr3_aa: CASSIWGTRYEQYF
clone_size: -
j_call: TRBJ2-7
d_call: -
v_call: TRBV19

cdr3_nt: TGCGCCAGCAGGGAGGATGGGGCCAACGTCCTGACTTTC
cdr3_aa: CASREDGANVLTF
clone_size: -
j_call: TRBJ2-6
d_call: -
v_call: TRBV5-1

cdr3_nt: TGTGCCCACAAGAATCCAAACGGACTGGCCAAAAACATTCAGTACTTC
cdr3_aa: CAHKNPNGLAKNIQYF
clone_size: -
j_call: TRBJ2-4
d_call: -
v_call: TRBV28

cdr3_nt: TGTGCCAGCAGCCCCAGAGGGGACTCGGCAGAGACCCAGTACTTC
cdr3_aa: CASSPRGDSAETQYF
clone_size: -
j_call: TRBJ2-5
d_call: -
v_call: TRBV11-3

cdr3_nt: TGTGCCAGCAGCCGAGGGACAGCTTTTCATGGCTACACCTTC
cdr3_aa: CASSRGTAFHGYTF
clone_size: -
j_call: TRBJ1-2
d_call: TRBD1
v_call: TRBV27

cdr3_nt: TGTGCCTGGAGTGTATCAGGGGGGAGGGACACTGAAGCTTTCTTT
cdr3_aa: CAWSVSGGRDTEAFF
clone_size: -
j_call: TRBJ1-1
d_call: TRBD1
v_call: TRBV30

cdr3_nt: TGTGCCAGCAGCTCGATCTCGGGGGGGTTTACAGATACGCAGTATTTT
cdr3_aa: CASSSISGGFTDTQYF
clone_size: -
j_call: TRBJ2-3
d_call: TRBD2
v_call: TRBV11-2

cdr3_nt: TGTGCCAGCAGTACCTGGACAGGGGGAGAGCAGTACTTC
cdr3_aa: CASSTWTGGEQYF
clone_size: -
j_call: TRBJ2-7
d_call: TRBD1
v_call: TRBV27

cdr3_nt: TGTGCCATCAGTGTAGATGAAGCGGAGATGGGCGAGCAGTACTTC
cdr3_aa: CAISVDEAEMGEQYF
clone_size: -
j_call: TRBJ2-7
d_call: -
v_call: TRBV10-3

cdr3_nt: TGTGCCAGTAGTCTCCTTCGAGGGTCGAACACTGAAGCTTTCTTT
cdr3_aa: CASSLLRGSNTEAFF
clone_size: few
j_call: TRBJ1-1
d_call: -
v_call: TRBV19

cdr3_nt: TGCGCCAGCAGCCGGACAGTCAGTCAGCCCCAGCATTTT
cdr3_aa: CASSRTVSQPQHF
clone_size: -
j_call: TRBJ1-5
d_call: -
v_call: TRBV4-1

cdr3_nt: TGTGCCAGCAGCCATCGGACAGGGACTATGTATGAAAAACTGTTTTTT
cdr3_aa: CASSHRTGTMYEKLFF
clone_size: -
j_call: TRBJ1-4
d_call: TRBD1
v_call: TRBV4-2

cdr3_nt: TGCGCCAGCAGCTTGGAGTTGCCCCGCTGGAACACCGGGGAGCTGTTTTTT
cdr3_aa: CASSLELPRWNTGELFF
clone_size: -
j_call: TRBJ2-2
d_call: -
v_call: TRBV5-1

cdr3_nt: TGCGCCAGCAGTGAGGGACTAGCGGGACACAATGAGCAGTTCTTC
cdr3_aa: CASSEGLAGHNEQFF
clone_size: -
j_call: TRBJ2-1
d_call: TRBD2
v_call: TRBV10-1

cdr3_nt: TGTGCCAGCAGCCTTAAACAGGTCGGCGAGCAGTACTTC
cdr3_aa: CASSLKQVGEQYF
clone_size: -
j_call: TRBJ2-7
d_call: -
v_call: TRBV6-5

cdr3_nt: TGTGCCAGCAGCTTGGAGAGGGGGCCCCTAGCCAAAAACATTCAGTACTTC
cdr3_aa: CASSLERGPLAKNIQYF
clone_size: -
j_call: TRBJ2-4
d_call: TRBD1
v_call: TRBV5-6